This T cell receptor (beta chain) comes out of a study of T cell responses to AZD1222 COVID-19 vaccine. The study's findings and limits: Repertoires were obtained solely post-peak T cell response. Females outnumbered males among donors, who were mostly white British; clonal diversity was possibly underestimated.

Germline loops: CDR1 MDHEN, CDR2 SYDVKM. The V end lost 4 bases, the J end lost 4 bases, and 9 bases lay between the germline ends. The CDR3 extends over 13 amino acids. TCRdb's table, derived via immunoSEQ multiplex PCR, lists solely in-frame clones and lacks some. The table has some 170,000 clones, around 92% seen once; the top ten hold around 0.96%. Remarks on this clone: Its antigen is unknown.

The TCR comes from an adult in good health. The source was peripheral blood, collected on day 0 of AZD1222 vaccination. The rearrangement joins TRBV28 to TRBJ2-3; D remains ambiguous. CDR3: CASSSYRADTQYF. For the CDR3, the DNA is TGTGCCAGCAGTTCCTATAGGGCAGATACGCAGTATTTT.